This T cell receptor beta chain was sequenced for a study of early stage breast cancer tumors. Across the whole study: Most invasive tumors, about 70% of the 16, were ER+/PR+/HER2-. Points from the study as a whole: Tumors had approximately 2.5-fold higher T cell density and higher clonality than adjacent normal breast tissue. Blood repertoires resembled normal breast more than tumor. Most shared enriched TCRB sequences were commonly generated ones.

On this clone: Its target is unknown.

Using immunoSEQ multiplex PCR, the repertoire was profiled, and TCRdb retains in-frame clones only, with some absent. In the table there are approximately 50,000 clones, 60% to 85% of which are singletons. Sequenced material: blood. The receptor comes from a person between 30 and 45 years old with breast cancer.

The CDR3 coding sequence is TGTGCCAGCTCTCTACTAGTCAATGAGCAGTTCTTC. Protein sequence: CASSLLVNEQFF. The chain joins TRBV13 to TRBJ2-1, with D tentatively TRBD2 (5 bases). Trimming removed 8 bases at V and 6 bases at J, with 11 bases between. Germline V gives CDR1 PRHDT, CDR2 FYEKMQ (reference sequence). The CDR3 is 12 residues long.